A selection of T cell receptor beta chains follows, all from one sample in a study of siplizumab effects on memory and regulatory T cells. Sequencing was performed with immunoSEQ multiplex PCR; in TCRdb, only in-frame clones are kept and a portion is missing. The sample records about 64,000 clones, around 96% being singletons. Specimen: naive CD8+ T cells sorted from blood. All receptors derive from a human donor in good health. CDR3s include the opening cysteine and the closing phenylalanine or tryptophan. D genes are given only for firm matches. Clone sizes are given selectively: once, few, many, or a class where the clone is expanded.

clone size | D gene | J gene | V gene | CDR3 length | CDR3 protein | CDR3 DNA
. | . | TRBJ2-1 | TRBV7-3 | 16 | CASSSASLSHYNEQFF | TGTGCCAGCAGCTCCGCATCCCTATCGCATTACAATGAGCAGTTCTTC
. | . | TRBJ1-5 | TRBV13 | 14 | CASSLGGGPQPQHF | TGTGCCAGCAGCTTAGGCGGGGGCCCACAGCCCCAGCATTTT
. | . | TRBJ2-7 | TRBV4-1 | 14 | CASSQESGSYEQYF | TGCGCCAGCAGCCAAGAATCAGGGTCCTACGAGCAGTACTTC
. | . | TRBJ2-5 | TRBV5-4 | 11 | CASSQGETQYF | TGTGCCAGCAGCCAAGGGGAGACCCAGTACTTC
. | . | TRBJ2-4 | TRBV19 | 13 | CASIQKAKNIQYF | TGTGCCAGTATACAGAAAGCCAAAAACATTCAGTACTTC
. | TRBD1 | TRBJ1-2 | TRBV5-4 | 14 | CASSLTGEEVGYTF | TGTGCCAGCAGCTTGACAGGGGAGGAGGTCGGCTACACCTTC
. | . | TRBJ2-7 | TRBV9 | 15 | CASSVAGVGTYEQYF | TGTGCCAGCAGCGTAGCAGGGGTGGGGACTTACGAGCAGTACTTC
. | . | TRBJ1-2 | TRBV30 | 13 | CAWSMGGVYGYTF | TGTGCCTGGAGTATGGGGGGTGTCTATGGCTACACCTTC
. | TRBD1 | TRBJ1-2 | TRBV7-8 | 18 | CASSLEGPGQGKMYGYTF | TGTGCCAGCAGCTTAGAGGGGCCGGGACAGGGGAAAATGTATGGCTACACCTTC
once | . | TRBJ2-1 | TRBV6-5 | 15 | CASSRQGGGANEQFF | TGTGCCAGCAGTCGCCAGGGAGGCGGGGCCAATGAGCAGTTCTTC
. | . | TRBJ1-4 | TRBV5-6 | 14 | CASSFGSPLGKLFF | TGTGCCAGCAGCTTCGGGTCGCCGCTGGGGAAACTGTTTTTT
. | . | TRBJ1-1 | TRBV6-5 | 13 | CASSPQGWTEAFF | TGTGCCAGCAGCCCCCAGGGGTGGACTGAAGCTTTCTTT
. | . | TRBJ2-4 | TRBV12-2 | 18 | CASRLEDKGNGAKNIQYF | TGTGCAAGTCGCTTAGAAGATAAGGGTAACGGGGCCAAAAACATTCAGTACTTC
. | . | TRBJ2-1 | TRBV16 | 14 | CASSPGTVYNEQFF | TGTGCCAGCAGCCCGGGGACGGTCTACAATGAGCAGTTCTTC
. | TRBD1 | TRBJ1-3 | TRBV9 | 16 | CASSTGQVNSGNTIYF | TGTGCCAGCAGCACGGGACAGGTAAACTCTGGAAACACCATATATTTT
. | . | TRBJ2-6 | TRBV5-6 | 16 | CASTTALYSGANVLTF | TGTGCCAGCACGACAGCCCTCTACTCTGGGGCCAACGTCCTGACTTTC
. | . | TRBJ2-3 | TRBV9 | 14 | CASSEGWGTDTQYF | TGTGCCAGCAGCGAGGGTTGGGGCACAGATACGCAGTATTTT
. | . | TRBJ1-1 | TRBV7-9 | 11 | CASSSGTEAFF | TGTGCCAGCAGCTCGGGGACTGAAGCTTTCTTT
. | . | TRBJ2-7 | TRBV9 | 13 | CASSVELSYEQYF | TGTGCCAGCAGCGTAGAACTCTCCTACGAGCAGTACTTC
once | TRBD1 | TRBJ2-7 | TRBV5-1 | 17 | CASSLAGDSAISYEQYF | TGCGCCAGCAGCTTGGCTGGGGACAGCGCAATCTCCTACGAGCAGTACTTC
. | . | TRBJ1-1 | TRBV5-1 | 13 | CASSLGGDTEAFF | TGCGCCAGCAGCTTGGGGGGAGACACTGAAGCTTTCTTT
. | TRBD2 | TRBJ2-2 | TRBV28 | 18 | CASSLPGLAGGNTGELFF | TGTGCCAGCAGTTTACCGGGACTAGCGGGGGGGAACACCGGGGAGCTGTTTTTT
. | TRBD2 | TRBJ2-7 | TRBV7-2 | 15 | CASSLVAGEIYEQYF | TGTGCCAGCAGCTTAGTGGCGGGGGAGATCTACGAGCAGTACTTC